This record covers a single TCR beta chain. The data are from a study of shared clonotypes between healthy human individuals. The wider study: The composition of the donors was two women and a few men aged 18 to 49.

Profiled with immunoSEQ multiplex PCR; TCRdb holds only in-frame clones, not every one. This table holds over 2 million clones, 85% to 95% found once. The CDR3 is made up of 16 amino acids. CDR1 MGHRA and CDR2 YSYEKL come from the germline V gene. With 4 bases removed from V and 5 bases from J, the gap between germline ends came to 18 bases. The specimen sequenced was naive CD4+ T cells sorted from blood. Subset denoted: CD45RA+ positively selected. The receptor comes from a man aged 18 to 30 in good health. The chain couples TRBV4-1 to TRBJ2-1; D tentatively reads TRBD1 or TRBD2 (5 bases each). The CDR3 reads CASSPGGRGEDNEQFF. The CDR3 nucleotides are TGCGCCAGCAGCCCTGGGGGAAGGGGTGAGGACAATGAGCAGTTCTTC.